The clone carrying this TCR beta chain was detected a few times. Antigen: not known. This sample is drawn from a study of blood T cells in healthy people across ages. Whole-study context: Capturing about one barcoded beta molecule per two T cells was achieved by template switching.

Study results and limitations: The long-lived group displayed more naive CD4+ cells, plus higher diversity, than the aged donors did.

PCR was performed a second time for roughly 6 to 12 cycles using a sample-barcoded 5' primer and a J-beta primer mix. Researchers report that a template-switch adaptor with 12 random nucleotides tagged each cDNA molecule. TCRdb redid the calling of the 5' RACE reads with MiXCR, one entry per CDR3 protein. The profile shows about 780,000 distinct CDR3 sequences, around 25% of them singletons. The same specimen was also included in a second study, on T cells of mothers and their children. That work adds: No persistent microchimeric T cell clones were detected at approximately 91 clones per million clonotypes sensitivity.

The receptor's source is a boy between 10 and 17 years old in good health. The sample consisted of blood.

CDR3 in amino acids: CSASGGIYNSPLHF. CDR3 DNA sequence: TGCAGTGCCAGCGGAGGGATCTACAATTCACCCCTCCACTTT. The rearrangement uses TRBV20-1 and TRBJ1-6, with D unclear. The CDR3 contains 14 residues. Deletions cut 6 bases from V and 7 bases from J, with 16 bases between. Germline assignment: CDR1 DFQATT and CDR2 SNEGSKA (reference sequence).